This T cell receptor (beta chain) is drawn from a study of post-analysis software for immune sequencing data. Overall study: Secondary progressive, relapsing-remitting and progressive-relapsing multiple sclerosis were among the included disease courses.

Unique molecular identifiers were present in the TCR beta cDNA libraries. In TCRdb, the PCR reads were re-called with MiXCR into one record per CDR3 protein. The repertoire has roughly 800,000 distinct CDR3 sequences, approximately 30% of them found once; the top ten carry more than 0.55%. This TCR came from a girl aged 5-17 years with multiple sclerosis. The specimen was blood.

CDR3 sequence reads: CASSPMGGLGAAEQYF. The CDR3 region has the DNA TGTGCCAGCAGCCCGATGGGTGGGCTAGGGGCCGCCGAGCAGTACTTC. The chain uses TRBV11-2 and TRBJ2-5; possible D gene TRBD1, 5 bases. Judging by the DNA end, TRBJ2-7 fits better; the J call may be wrong. The length of the CDR3 is 16 residues. Germline values: CDR1 SGHAT, CDR2 FQNNGV.